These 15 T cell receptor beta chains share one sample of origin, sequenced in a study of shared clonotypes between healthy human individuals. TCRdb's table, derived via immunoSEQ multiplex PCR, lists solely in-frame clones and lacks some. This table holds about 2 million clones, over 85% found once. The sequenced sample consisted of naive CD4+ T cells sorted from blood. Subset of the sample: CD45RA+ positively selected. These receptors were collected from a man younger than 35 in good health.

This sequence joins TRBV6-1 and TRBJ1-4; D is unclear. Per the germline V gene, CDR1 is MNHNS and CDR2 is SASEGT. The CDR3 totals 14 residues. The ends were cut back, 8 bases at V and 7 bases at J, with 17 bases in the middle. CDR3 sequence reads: CASLPTPRIEKLFF. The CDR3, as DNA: TGTGCCAGCCTTCCGACACCGCGGATTGAAAAACTGTTTTTT.

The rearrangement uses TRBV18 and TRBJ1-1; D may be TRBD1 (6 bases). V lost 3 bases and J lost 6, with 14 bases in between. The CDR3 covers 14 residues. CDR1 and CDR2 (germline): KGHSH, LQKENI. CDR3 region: CASSPQGIGAEAFF. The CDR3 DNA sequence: TGTGCCAGCTCACCGCAGGGGATCGGCGCTGAAGCTTTCTTT.

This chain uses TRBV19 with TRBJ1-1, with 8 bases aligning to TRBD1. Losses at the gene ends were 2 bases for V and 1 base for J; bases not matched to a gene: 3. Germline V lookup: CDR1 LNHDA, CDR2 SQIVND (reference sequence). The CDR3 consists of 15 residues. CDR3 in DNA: TGTGCCAGTAGTATATACAGGGGGGAGAACACTGAAGCTTTCTTT. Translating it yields CASSIYRGENTEAFF.

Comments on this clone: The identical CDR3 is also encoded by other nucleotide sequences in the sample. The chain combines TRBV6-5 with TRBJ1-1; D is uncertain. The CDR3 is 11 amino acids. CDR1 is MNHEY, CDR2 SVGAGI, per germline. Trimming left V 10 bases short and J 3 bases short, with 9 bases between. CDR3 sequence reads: CATLRDTEAFF. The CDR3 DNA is TGTGCCACCCTGAGGGACACTGAAGCTTTCTTT.

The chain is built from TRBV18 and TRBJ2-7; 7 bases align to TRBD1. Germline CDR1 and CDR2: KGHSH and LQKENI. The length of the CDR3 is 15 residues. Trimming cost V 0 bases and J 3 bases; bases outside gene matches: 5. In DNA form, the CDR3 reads TGTGCCAGCTCACCACCAGCGACAGGGAGCTACGAGCAGTACTTC. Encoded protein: CASSPPATGSYEQYF.

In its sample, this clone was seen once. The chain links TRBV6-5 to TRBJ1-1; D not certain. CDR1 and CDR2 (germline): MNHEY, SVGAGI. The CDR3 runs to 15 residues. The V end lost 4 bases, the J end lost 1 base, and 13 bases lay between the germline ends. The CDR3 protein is CASSSSGTQNTEAFF. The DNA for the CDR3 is TGTGCCAGCAGTTCCTCAGGTACCCAGAACACTGAAGCTTTCTTT.

CDR3 nucleotides: TGTGCCAGCAGCGTGGGACTAGCGGGGACTTACGAGCAGTACTTC. As protein: CASSVGLAGTYEQYF. This rearrangement joins TRBV7-2 to TRBJ2-7, with 13 nucleotides matching TRBD2. CDR3 size: 15 residues. The germline V gene encodes CDR1 SGHTA and CDR2 FQGNSA. V trimming: 5 bases; J trimming: 4 bases; junction bases outside the gene matches: 5.

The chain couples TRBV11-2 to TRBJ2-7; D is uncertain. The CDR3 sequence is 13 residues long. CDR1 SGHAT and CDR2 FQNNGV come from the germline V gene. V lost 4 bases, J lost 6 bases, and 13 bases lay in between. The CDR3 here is CASSSGFSGEQYF. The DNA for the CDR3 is TGTGCCAGCAGCTCCGGTTTCTCAGGCGAGCAGTACTTC.

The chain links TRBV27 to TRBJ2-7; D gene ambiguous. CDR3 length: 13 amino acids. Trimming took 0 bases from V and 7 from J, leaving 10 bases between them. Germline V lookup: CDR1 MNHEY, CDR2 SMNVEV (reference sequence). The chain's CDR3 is CASSLSLTGEQYF. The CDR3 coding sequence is TGTGCCAGCAGTTTATCCCTAACCGGGGAGCAGTACTTC.

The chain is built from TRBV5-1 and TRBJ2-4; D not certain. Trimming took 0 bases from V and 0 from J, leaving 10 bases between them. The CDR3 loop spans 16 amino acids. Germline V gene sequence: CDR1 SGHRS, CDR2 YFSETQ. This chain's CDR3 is CASSLGLGIAKNIQYF. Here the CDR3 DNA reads TGCGCCAGCAGCTTGGGACTGGGGATAGCCAAAAACATTCAGTACTTC.

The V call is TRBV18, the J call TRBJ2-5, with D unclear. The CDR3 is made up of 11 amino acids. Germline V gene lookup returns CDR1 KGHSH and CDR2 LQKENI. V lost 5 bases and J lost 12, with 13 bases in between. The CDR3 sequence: CASSTGESKYF. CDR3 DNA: TGTGCCAGCTCAACCGGAGAATCTAAGTACTTC. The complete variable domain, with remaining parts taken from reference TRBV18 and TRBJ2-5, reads NAGVMQNPRHLVRRRGQEARLRCSPMKGHSHVYWYRQLPEEGLKFMVYLQKENIIDESGMPKERFSAEFPKEGPSILRIQQVVRGDSAAYFCASSTGESKYFGPGTRLLVL.

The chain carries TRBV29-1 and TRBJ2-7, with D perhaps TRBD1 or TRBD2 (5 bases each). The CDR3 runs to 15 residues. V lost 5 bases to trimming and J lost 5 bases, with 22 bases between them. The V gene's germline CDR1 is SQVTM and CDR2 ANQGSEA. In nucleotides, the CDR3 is TGCAGCGTTTCCCCAGGGTTTAGCATCGGGAACGAGCAGTACTTC. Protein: CSVSPGFSIGNEQYF.

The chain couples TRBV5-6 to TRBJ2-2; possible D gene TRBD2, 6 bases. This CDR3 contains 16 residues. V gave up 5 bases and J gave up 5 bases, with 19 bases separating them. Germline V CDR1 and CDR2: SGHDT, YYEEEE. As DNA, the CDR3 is TGTGCCAGCAGACGGGGGAACGGGAGTAGGACCGGGGAGCTGTTTTTT. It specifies CASRRGNGSRTGELFF. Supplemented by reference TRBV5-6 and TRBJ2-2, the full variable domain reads DAGVTQSPTHLIKTRGQQVTLRCSPKSGHDTVSWYQQALGQGPQFIFQYYEEEERQRGNFPDRFSGHQFPNYSSELNVNALLLGDSALYLCASRRGNGSRTGELFFGEGSRLTVL.

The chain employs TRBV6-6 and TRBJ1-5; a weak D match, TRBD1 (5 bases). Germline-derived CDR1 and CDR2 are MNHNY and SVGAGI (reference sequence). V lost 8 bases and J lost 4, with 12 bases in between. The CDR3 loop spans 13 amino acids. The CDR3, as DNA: TGTGCCAGCGCCGGGGCCAGAAATCAGCCCCAGCATTTT. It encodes CASAGARNQPQHF.

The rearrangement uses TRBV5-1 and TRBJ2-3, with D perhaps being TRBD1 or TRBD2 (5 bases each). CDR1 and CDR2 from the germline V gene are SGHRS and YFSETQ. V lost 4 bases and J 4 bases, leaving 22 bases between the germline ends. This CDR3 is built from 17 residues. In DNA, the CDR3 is TGCGCCAGCAGCGGGTTTTCGGGGCCCCATGAGGCAGATACGCAGTATTTT. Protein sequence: CASSGFSGPHEADTQYF.